This is a list of T cell receptor beta chains from one sample in a study of identical twins. MiXCR was run by TCRdb on the 5' RACE reads, yielding one entry per CDR3 protein. Seen here are some 690,000 distinct CDR3 sequences, 21% observed once, and the top ten hold approximately 4.5%. These data were likewise used in another study, on T cells expressing NK-cell markers.

Sequencing was carried out using PBMCs. The origin of the receptors is a woman between 18 and 30 years old in good health. Both conserved end residues are part of each CDR3. The order of the fields is V gene, J gene, clone size, D gene, CDR3 DNA, CDR3 protein. The D gene is left open where the match is weak. Clone size is given for some rows only: seen once, a few or many times, or a class if the clone is expanded.

TRBV20-1	TRBJ2-2	few	TRBD2	TGCAGTGCTAGAGATCCCAGCGGGGGGAACACCGGGGAGCTGTTTTTT	CSARDPSGGNTGELFF
TRBV5-6	TRBJ2-1	-	TRBD1	TGTGCCAGCAGCTTTGACAGGGGGACCTACAATGAGCAGTTCTTC	CASSFDRGTYNEQFF
TRBV7-2	TRBJ2-4	few	-	TGTGCCAGCAGCTTAAGTGGCGAAAACATTCAGTACTTC	CASSLSGENIQYF
TRBV6-5	TRBJ1-1	few	-	TGTGCCAGCAGTTACTCAGGGTCTCCTTATGAAGCTTTCTTT	CASSYSGSPYEAFF
TRBV12-3/TRBV12-4	TRBJ2-7	many	-	TGCGCCAGCAGCTGGACGGCAAGCTCCTACGAGCAGTACTTC	CASSWTASSYEQYF
TRBV3-1	TRBJ2-3	-	TRBD2	TGTGCCAGCAGCCTGCATCGGGGGGGCACAGATACGCAGTATTTT	CASSLHRGGTDTQYF
TRBV5-1	TRBJ2-5	few	-	TGCGCCAGCAGCTTGTTCCGAACAGAGCAAGAGACCCAGTACTTC	CASSLFRTEQETQYF
TRBV30	TRBJ1-5	-	-	TGTGCCTGGAGTTTCGGGTTTGGGCAGCCCCAGCATTTT	CAWSFGFGQPQHF
TRBV12-3/TRBV12-4	TRBJ2-2	few	-	TGTGCCAGCAACATCGGACCGAGCAACACCGGGGAGCTGTTTTTT	CASNIGPSNTGELFF
TRBV7-2	TRBJ2-5	-	-	TGTGCCAGCAGCTTAGGCTACACACAGACCCAGTACTTC	CASSLGYTQTQYF
TRBV10-3	TRBJ2-3	many	-	TGTGCCATCAGTGTGGGAGCCCGCACAGATACGCAGTATTTT	CAISVGARTDTQYF
TRBV12-3/TRBV12-4	TRBJ2-5	few	-	TGTGCCAGCGCGGGGATGGGGGGCCCCCAAGAGACCCAGTACTTC	CASAGMGGPQETQYF
TRBV10-3	TRBJ2-7	-	TRBD2	TGTGCCATCAGTGAGTCGCCCAGCGGGGGATCCTACGAGCAGTACTTC	CAISESPSGGSYEQYF
TRBV5-5	TRBJ2-1	-	TRBD2	TGTGCCAGCAGCTTAATCGGGACTAGCGGCTCCTACAATGAGCAGTTCTTC	CASSLIGTSGSYNEQFF
TRBV20-1	TRBJ1-2	-	-	TGCAGTGCTAGAGATAGGATCTATGGCTACACCTTC	CSARDRIYGYTF
TRBV5-1	TRBJ2-2	many	-	TGCGCCAGCAGCTCGGCAGGGTCATACACCGGGGAGCTGTTTTTT	CASSSAGSYTGELFF
TRBV20-1	TRBJ2-3	many	TRBD2	TGCAGTGCTACCGGGACTAGCGGGAACACAGATACGCAGTATTTT	CSATGTSGNTDTQYF
TRBV9	TRBJ1-4	-	-	TGTGCCAGCAGCGTAGGACCGCAGGGCGGTGAAAAACTGTTTTTT	CASSVGPQGGEKLFF
TRBV18	TRBJ2-5	-	-	TGTGCCAGCTCACCCGTGCCAGGGCAAGAGACCCAGTACTTC	CASSPVPGQETQYF
TRBV29-1	TRBJ2-7	-	TRBD2	TGCAGCGCGCAAGGTAGCGGGGGATCTTACGAGCAGTACTTC	CSAQGSGGSYEQYF
TRBV11-3	TRBJ2-3	-	TRBD1	TGTGCCAGCAGCCTCGGGACAGAAAGCACAGATACGCAGTATTTT	CASSLGTESTDTQYF
TRBV5-5	TRBJ2-1	many	-	TGTGCCAGCAGCTTGAGTGGCGGGCCTATGAATGAGCAGTTCTTC	CASSLSGGPMNEQFF
TRBV5-1	TRBJ2-3	-	TRBD2	TGCGCCAGCAGCACCGGACTAGCAGATACGCAGTATTTT	CASSTGLADTQYF
TRBV9	TRBJ2-2	few	-	TGTGCCAGCAGCGTACTGGGGACGAACACCGGGGAGCTGTTTTTT	CASSVLGTNTGELFF
TRBV19	TRBJ2-1	many	-	TGTGCCAGTAGTATAGGGTTGAGGAATGAGCAGTTCTTC	CASSIGLRNEQFF
TRBV7-2	TRBJ2-7	-	-	TGTGCCAGCAGCCGGGGCAGGCCCGAGCAGTACTTC	CASSRGRPEQYF
TRBV18	TRBJ1-2	-	TRBD1	TGTGCCAGCTCTCCCCAGGGGGCGCCTAACCAAAGATATGGCTACACCTTC	CASSPQGAPNQRYGYTF
TRBV15	TRBJ2-3	-	-	TGTGCCACCAGCAGAGGTGCTCCTAGCACAGATACGCAGTATTTT	CATSRGAPSTDTQYF
TRBV6-1	TRBJ2-7	-	TRBD1	TGTGCCAGCAGCCCTCAGGGGGACCCGCAGCAGTACTTC	CASSPQGDPQQYF
TRBV5-1	TRBJ2-7	-	-	TGCGCCAGCAGCTTGAGACAGGGAGGCCTCTACGAGCAGTACTTC	CASSLRQGGLYEQYF
TRBV3-1	TRBJ2-5	-	TRBD1	TGTGCCAGCAGCCAACTCCGAGACAGGGGATGGAAGACCCAGTACTTC	CASSQLRDRGWKTQYF
TRBV10-3	TRBJ2-5	-	-	TGTGCCATCAAGGGGGAGACGGGGGAGACCCAGTACTTC	CAIKGETGETQYF
TRBV9	TRBJ2-7	-	-	TGTGCCAGCAGCGTAGAGGAAACTAGCATCCACGAGCAGTACTTC	CASSVEETSIHEQYF
TRBV2	TRBJ1-1	few	-	TGTGCCAGCAGATCCCCAGGTTGGGAGAACACTGAAGCTTTCTTT	CASRSPGWENTEAFF
TRBV4-2	TRBJ2-1	many	-	TGTGCCAGCAGAGTCGGACAGCGGCGCGATGAGCAGTTCTTC	CASRVGQRRDEQFF
TRBV20-1	TRBJ2-1	-	-	TGCAGTGCTTCCCGCTGGCGCAATGAGCAGTTCTTC	CSASRWRNEQFF
TRBV20-1	TRBJ2-3	few	TRBD2	TGCAGTGCTGACCTTCCGGGGGGGCCCCCAGATACGCAGTATTTT	CSADLPGGPPDTQYF
TRBV5-1	TRBJ2-1	few	TRBD2	TGCGCCAGCAGCTTGGAACTAGCGGGGACCTCTGAGCAGTTCTTC	CASSLELAGTSEQFF
TRBV5-1	TRBJ2-7	few	-	TGCGCCAGCAGCTTAGAGGGGGTGTCCTACGAGCAGTACTTC	CASSLEGVSYEQYF
TRBV9	TRBJ2-1	-	-	TGTGCCAGCAGCATATCTGGCCTCCCGAATTACGGTGAGCAGTTCTTC	CASSISGLPNYGEQFF
TRBV29-1	TRBJ1-1	-	TRBD1	TGCAGCGTTTTTTCAGGGGACAGCACTGAAGCTTTCTTT	CSVFSGDSTEAFF
TRBV20-1	TRBJ1-1	few	-	TGCAGTGTTTATGGGGGAAGGAGTACTGAAGCTTTCTTT	CSVYGGRSTEAFF
TRBV6-1	TRBJ1-1	few	-	TGTGCCAGCAGTGCGGGCCTCCTGGGGCCCACTGAAGCTTTCTTT	CASSAGLLGPTEAFF
TRBV3-1	TRBJ2-3	-	TRBD2	TGTGCCAGCAGCGGCAGGACTAGCGGGGGGGCAGGAGATACGCAGTATTTT	CASSGRTSGGAGDTQYF
TRBV20-1	TRBJ2-7	-	TRBD1	TGCAGTGCAAGCCGGGACAGGGATGGCGAGCAGTACTTC	CSASRDRDGEQYF
TRBV6-5	TRBJ1-6	-	-	TGTGCCAGCAGTTACGGTCAGAGTACAGATTCACCCCTCCACTTT	CASSYGQSTDSPLHF
TRBV6-5	TRBJ2-1	-	TRBD2	TGTGCCAGCAGTTACGTCCGGACTAGCGGGATAGGTGAGCAGTTCTTC	CASSYVRTSGIGEQFF
TRBV20-1	TRBJ1-4	-	-	TGCAGTGCTAATGGACAGCGTAATGAAAAACTGTTTTTT	CSANGQRNEKLFF